This T cell receptor beta chain was retrieved from a study of CXCR3-negative and CXCR3-positive naive CD8 T cells. Study-level results: Naive CXCR3-positive and CXCR3-negative cells shared similar TRBV-TRBJ usage, unlike memory cells. CXCR3 levels fell partly with cryopreservation; most assays relied on fresh PBMCs. Greater hydrophobicity was found in TRB CDR3s of CXCR3-positive naive cells than of CXCR3-negative naive cells. Both naive subsets had comparably high diversity; memory CD8+ cells much lower.

Carrying UMI labels, the TRB cDNA libraries were prepared through 5' RACE. Each CDR3 protein gets one entry in TCRdb, which reprocessed the 5' RACE reads and gives no DNA. In total, the table holds some 54,000 distinct CDR3 sequences. A word on this clonotype: Its matching antigen is unknown.

Naive CD8+ T cells displayed a CD45RO-CCR7+CD27+CD95- phenotype. Per the germline V gene, CDR1 is LGHNA and CDR2 is YSLEER. The CDR3 spans 13 residues. This clonotype was sampled from a human donor in good health. Some clones in this sample may be carry-over from other donors' samples. The chain is built from TRBV4-3 and TRBJ2-7. Sequenced sample: naive CXCR3+ CD8+ T cells from blood. As to subset: CD45RO-CCR7+CD27+CD95- naive CD8+ T cells expressing CXCR3 (TNR3+). This CDR3 reads CASSQVFNYEQYF.